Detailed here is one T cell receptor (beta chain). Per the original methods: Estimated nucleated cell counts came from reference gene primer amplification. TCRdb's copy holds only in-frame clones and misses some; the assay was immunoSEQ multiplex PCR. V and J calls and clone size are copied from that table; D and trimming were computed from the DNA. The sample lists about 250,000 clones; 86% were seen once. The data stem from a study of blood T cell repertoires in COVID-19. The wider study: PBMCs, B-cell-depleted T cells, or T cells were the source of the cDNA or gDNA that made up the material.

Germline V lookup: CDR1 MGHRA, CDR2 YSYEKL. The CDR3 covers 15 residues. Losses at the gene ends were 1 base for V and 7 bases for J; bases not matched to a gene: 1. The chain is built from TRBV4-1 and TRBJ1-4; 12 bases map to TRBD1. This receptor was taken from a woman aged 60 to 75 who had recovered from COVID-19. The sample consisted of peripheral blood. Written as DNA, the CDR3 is TGCGCCAGCAGCCAAGGGGGACAGGGGGCTGAAAAACTGTTTTTT. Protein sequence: CASSQGGQGAEKLFF.